Sequencing of this TCR beta chain was carried out in a study of cytomegalovirus exposure and HLA in healthy donors. Study-wide points: The authors later found most CMV-associated TCR beta chains appeared HLA-restricted.

Comment on this clone: Its specificity is unknown.

V shed 4 bases and J shed 4 bases, with 12 bases lying between them. Looked up from germline, CDR1 is SQVTM and CDR2 is ANQGSEA. The CDR3 sequence is 13 residues long. PCR primers comprised 60 Vbeta and 13 Jbeta primers. TCRdb's table, derived via immunoSEQ multiplex PCR, lists solely in-frame clones and lacks some. The sample carries roughly 110,000 clones, about 74% recorded once. The sequence came from a man younger than 45 in good health and CMV-seropositive. The rearrangement links TRBV29-1 to TRBJ2-3; the D gene is possibly TRBD1 (5 bases). The sample consisted of PBMCs. In DNA, the CDR3 is TGCAGCGTTGGAGCAGGGTCGTCAGATACGCAGTATTTT. It is translated as CSVGAGSSDTQYF.